One TCR beta chain is described in this entry. This entry comes from a study of blood T cell repertoires in COVID-19. Study context: COVID-19 samples, acute and convalescent, were from the United States, Italy and Spain. The analysed material was cDNA or gDNA that came from T cells, B-cell-depleted T cells, or PBMCs.

In the authors' methods: Using reference gene primer amplification, nucleated cell counts were estimated. Profiling relied on immunoSEQ multiplex PCR, and the TCRdb table lists in-frame clones only, not all of them. V, J and clone size reflect that table, while D and trimming were determined from the DNA. The sample consists of tens of thousands of clones, 75% to 95% of them appearing once. This CDR3 spans 19 amino acids. The germline V gene has CDR1 SGHAT and CDR2 FQNNGV. Trimming took 1 base from V and 2 from J; bases not matched to a gene: 12. This TCR was recovered from a human donor with active COVID-19. The donor label of this sample is uncertain. The chain couples TRBV11-2 to TRBJ2-2; 8 positions match TRBD1. Source material: peripheral blood. The CDR3 DNA reads TGTGCCAGCAGCTTAGGTTGGACAGGGCCCCATATAAACACCGGGGAGCTGTTTTTT. This gives the protein CASSLGWTGPHINTGELFF.